Presented here are 32 T cell receptor beta chains from one specimen sequenced in a study of siplizumab effects on memory and regulatory T cells. Assay: immunoSEQ multiplex PCR; the TCRdb copy retains only in-frame clones and omits some. The table includes 100,000 or so clones, roughly 92% detected once. What was sequenced was Tregs sorted from blood. The receptors were gathered from a human donor in good health.

The chain carries TRBV9 and TRBJ1-1, with D unresolved. Germline-derived CDR1 and CDR2 are SGDLS and YYNGEE. Trimming shortened V by 0 bases and J by 0 bases, and 12 bases separated the two germline ends. The CDR3 extends over 16 amino acids. The CDR3, as DNA: TGTGCCAGCAGCGTAGGCACAGCAACTTTGAACACTGAAGCTTTCTTT. Translated, it gives CASSVGTATLNTEAFF.

The chain is built from TRBV6-5 and TRBJ1-1; D is uncertain. This CDR3 spans 15 amino acids. Trimming shortened V by 2 bases and J by 1 base, and 11 bases separated the two germline ends. CDR1 is MNHEY, CDR2 SVGAGI, per germline. The CDR3 loop is CASSYVSSRNTEAFF. For the CDR3, the DNA is TGTGCCAGCAGTTACGTAAGCAGCCGGAACACTGAAGCTTTCTTT.

The chain employs TRBV9 and TRBJ2-1; D gene uncertain. The CDR3 length is 14 residues. Germline V gene sequence: CDR1 SGDLS, CDR2 YYNGEE. V shed 4 bases and J shed 3 bases, with 11 bases lying between them. CDR3: CASSPVGIYNEQFF. The CDR3 DNA sequence: TGTGCCAGCAGCCCTGTAGGAATCTACAATGAGCAGTTCTTC.

V usage is TRBV15 and J usage is TRBJ2-6; D unresolved. V shed 5 bases and J shed 4 bases, with 12 bases lying between them. The germline CDR1 and CDR2 sequences are LNHNV and YYDKDF (reference sequence). The CDR3 consists of 15 residues. The CDR3 region is CATSYAVSGANVLTF. CDR3 coding DNA: TGTGCCACCAGCTATGCAGTCTCCGGGGCCAACGTCCTGACTTTC. The whole variable domain, remainder taken from reference TRBV15 and TRBJ2-6, is DAMVIQNPRYQVTQFGKPVTLSCSQTLNHNVMYWYQQKSSQAPKLLFHYYDKDFNNEADTPDNFQSRRPNTSFCFLDIRSPGLGDTAMYLCATSYAVSGANVLTFGAGSRLTVL.

The V gene is TRBV5-1, the J gene TRBJ2-1; a weak D match, TRBD2 (5 bases). CDR3 length: 15 amino acids. Germline V gene data show CDR1 as SGHRS and CDR2 as YFSETQ. V lost 1 base and J lost 7, with 15 bases in between. CDR3 DNA: TGCGCCAGCAGCTTGCCGGGATCCCGGCGGAATGAGCAGTTCTTC. This translates into CASSLPGSRRNEQFF. Supplemented by reference TRBV5-1 and TRBJ2-1, the full variable domain reads KAGVTQTPRYLIKTRGQQVTLSCSPISGHRSVSWYQQTPGQGLQFLFEYFSETQRNKGNFPGRFSGRQFSNSRSEMNVSTLELGDSALYLCASSLPGSRRNEQFFGPGTRLTVL.

The CDR3 coding sequence is TGTGCCAGCGCGCTAGCGTCCCTATCGGGCGAGCAGTACTTC. As protein: CASALASLSGEQYF. The chain employs TRBV4-2 and TRBJ2-7; perhaps TRBD2 as D (6 bases). CDR3 size: 14 residues. The germline CDR1 and CDR2 sequences are LGHNA and YNFKEQ. The V end lost 8 bases, the J end lost 6 bases, and 20 bases lay between the germline ends.

The chain employs TRBV2 and TRBJ2-7; 10 bases are a match to TRBD1. Germline CDR1 reads SNHLY; CDR2 reads FYNNEI. V lost 8 bases, J lost 7 bases, and 5 bases stayed unmatched. This CDR3 spans 12 amino acids. Here the CDR3 DNA reads TGTGCCAGCGGACAGGGGGTCGGTGAGCAGTACTTC. Amino acids: CASGQGVGEQYF.

The rearrangement uses TRBV4-1 and TRBJ1-4; D is uncertain. CDR1 is MGHRA and CDR2 is YSYEKL in the germline V gene. This CDR3 region has 17 residues. Trimming cost V 2 bases and J 5 bases, with 18 bases left between them. For the CDR3, the DNA is TGCGCCAGCAGCCAATCTAAATCGAGCAGGCCCAATGAAAAACTGTTTTTT. Translating gives CASSQSKSSRPNEKLFF.

V usage is TRBV28 and J usage is TRBJ1-2, with TRBD1 matching 7 bases. The V gene end was trimmed by 7 bases and the J gene end by 8 bases; junction bases not matched to a gene: 10. The CDR3 covers 13 residues. Germline V lookup: CDR1 MDHEN, CDR2 SYDVKM. The CDR3, as DNA: TGTGCCAGCAATCAATACAGGGGAGGCGGCTACACCTTC. This translates into CASNQYRGGGYTF.

The chain employs TRBV30 and TRBJ2-7, with D unclear. The V gene's germline CDR1 is GTSNPN and CDR2 SVGIG (reference sequence). V dropped 2 bases and J dropped 0 bases, with 8 bases sitting between them. This CDR3 region has 13 residues. CDR3 nucleotides: TGTGCCTGGAGTCGGCTAAGCTCCTACGAGCAGTACTTC. Protein sequence: CAWSRLSSYEQYF.

The chain joins TRBV28 to TRBJ2-1; 15 bases agree with TRBD2. The CDR3 spans 17 residues. Germline CDR1 MDHEN, CDR2 SYDVKM. Germline trimming cut 10 bases from V and 3 bases from J; bases unmatched to any gene: 10. The DNA for the CDR3 is TGTGCCATCCGGACTAGCGGGAGGGGATTTCTCTACAATGAGCAGTTCTTC. This sequence encodes CAIRTSGRGFLYNEQFF. The full variable domain, completed using reference TRBV28 and TRBJ2-1, is DVKVTQSSRYLVKRTGEKVFLECVQDMDHENMFWYRQDPGLGLRLIYFSYDVKMKEKGDIPEGYSVSREKKERFSLILESASTNQTSMYLCAIRTSGRGFLYNEQFFGPGTRLTVL.

This chain joins TRBV4-1 and TRBJ1-1; maybe TRBD1 (5 bases). The CDR3 totals 17 residues. V shed 0 bases and J shed 4 bases, with 18 bases lying between them. CDR1 and CDR2 (germline): MGHRA, YSYEKL. CDR3 region: CASSQDQWRGVGTEAFF. CDR3 DNA: TGCGCCAGCAGCCAAGATCAATGGCGGGGCGTGGGCACTGAAGCTTTCTTT.

This clone was observed a single time. The CDR3 nucleotides are TGTGCCAGCAGTTCTCAACTCAACCCGATCTATGGCTACACCTTC. Encoded protein: CASSSQLNPIYGYTF. The V call is TRBV27, the J call TRBJ1-2; D is undetermined. V was cut by 4 bases and J by 4 bases, with 16 bases left in between. Germline V lookup: CDR1 MNHEY, CDR2 SMNVEV (reference sequence). This CDR3 contains 15 residues.

The chain recombines TRBV5-1 with TRBJ1-6, with 11 bases lining up with TRBD1. CDR1 and CDR2 (germline): SGHRS, YFSETQ. The CDR3 covers 17 residues. After removal of 3 bases from V and 8 bases from J, the junction contained 10 bases not matched to a gene. DNA for the CDR3: TGCGCCAGCAGCTCTATCTCCGGGACAGGGGGACATTCACCCCTCCACTTT. Translating gives CASSSISGTGGHSPLHF.

The chain employs TRBV5-4 and TRBJ2-5; D may correspond to TRBD1 or TRBD2 (6 bases each). Germline CDR1 and CDR2: SGHNT and YYREEE (reference sequence). The CDR3 loop spans 13 amino acids. Trimming removed 4 bases at V and 5 bases at J, with 12 bases between. CDR3 sequence reads: CASSAGGWETQYF. The CDR3 DNA sequence: TGTGCCAGCAGCGCCGGGGGCTGGGAGACCCAGTACTTC.

This clone appeared a few times. J is TRBJ1-3 and V is TRBV14; TRBD1 is a possible D gene (5 bases). Between the trimmed V and J ends, which lost 6 bases and 2 bases, there was a span of 23 bases. Germline V gives CDR1 SGHDN, CDR2 FVKESK. This CDR3 has 18 residues. In nucleotides, the CDR3 is TGTGCCAGCAGTCCCTCGGGGGGATCCGTTTGGGCTGGAAACACCATATATTTT. Protein: CASSPSGGSVWAGNTIYF. Supplemented by reference TRBV14 and TRBJ1-3, the full variable domain reads EAGVTQFPSHSVIEKGQTVTLRCDPISGHDNLYWYRRVMGKEIKFLLHFVKESKQDESGMPNNRFLAERTGGTYSTLKVQPAELEDSGVYFCASSPSGGSVWAGNTIYFGEGSWLTVV.

The chain recombines TRBV7-8 with TRBJ2-1; 7 bases match TRBD1. V gave up 5 bases and J gave up 11 bases; unmatched junction bases: 12. CDR1 is SGHVS and CDR2 is FQNEAQ in the germline V gene. The CDR3 is 14 residues long. The CDR3 region has the DNA TGTGCCAGCAGCCCGATCGACAGGGAGAATAAGCAGTTCTTC. As protein: CASSPIDRENKQFF.

The rearrangement links TRBV5-1 to TRBJ1-1; 7 nucleotides agree with TRBD1. CDR3 length: 18 amino acids. Trimming removed 4 bases from V and 1 base from J; junction bases left unmatched: 16. Germline lookup yields CDR1 SGHRS and CDR2 YFSETQ. The CDR3 region has the DNA TGCGCCAGCAGCATAACACAAGCCCTCAGGGGGAAGAACACTGAAGCTTTCTTT. Protein: CASSITQALRGKNTEAFF. The entire variable domain, with the rest obtained from reference TRBV5-1 and TRBJ1-1, is as follows: KAGVTQTPRYLIKTRGQQVTLSCSPISGHRSVSWYQQTPGQGLQFLFEYFSETQRNKGNFPGRFSGRQFSNSRSEMNVSTLELGDSALYLCASSITQALRGKNTEAFFGQGTRLTVV.

This clone was counted a single time. The chain joins TRBV5-1 to TRBJ2-3; the match to TRBD2 covers 10 bases. With V trimmed by 1 base and J by 2 bases, 16 bases remained unmatched. This CDR3 is built from 20 residues. The germline V gene has CDR1 SGHRS and CDR2 YFSETQ. CDR3 coding DNA: TGCGCCAGCAGCTTGAGACCGACTAGCGGGTTTATGGGTTACACAGATACGCAGTATTTT. This encodes CASSLRPTSGFMGYTDTQYF. The whole variable domain, remainder taken from reference TRBV5-1 and TRBJ2-3, is KAGVTQTPRYLIKTRGQQVTLSCSPISGHRSVSWYQQTPGQGLQFLFEYFSETQRNKGNFPGRFSGRQFSNSRSEMNVSTLELGDSALYLCASSLRPTSGFMGYTDTQYFGPGTRLTVL.

The rearrangement joins TRBV7-8 to TRBJ2-2; TRBD1 aligns across 9 bases. The CDR3 has 14 amino acids. The germline V gene encodes CDR1 SGHVS and CDR2 FQNEAQ. Unmatched junction bases numbered 5, after V lost 4 bases and J lost 8 bases. Here the CDR3 DNA reads TGTGCCAGCAGCTGGGGACAGGGCTTGGGGGAGCTGTTTTTT. Its protein is CASSWGQGLGELFF.

This clone has only one observation. J is TRBJ2-2 and V is TRBV5-6; no definite D call. The CDR3 spans 13 residues. CDR1 is SGHDT, CDR2 YYEEEE, per germline. Trimming pared 2 bases from V and 7 bases from J, leaving 9 bases between. The CDR3 nucleotides are TGTGCCAGCAGCTTCGTAGGGCGCGGGGAGCTGTTTTTT. This sequence encodes CASSFVGRGELFF. The full variable domain, rest sourced from reference TRBV5-6 and TRBJ2-2, is DAGVTQSPTHLIKTRGQQVTLRCSPKSGHDTVSWYQQALGQGPQFIFQYYEEEERQRGNFPDRFSGHQFPNYSSELNVNALLLGDSALYLCASSFVGRGELFFGEGSRLTVL.

The genes are TRBV30 and TRBJ1-5; D uncertain. Germline V gene lookup returns CDR1 GTSNPN and CDR2 SVGIG (reference sequence). The length of the CDR3 is 12 residues. Trimming stripped 1 base from V and 5 bases from J, with 6 bases between. Here the CDR3 reads CAWSADYQPQHF. In DNA, the CDR3 is TGTGCCTGGAGTGCCGATTATCAGCCCCAGCATTTT. Complete variable domain (other parts from reference TRBV30 and TRBJ1-5): SQTIHQWPATLVQPVGSPLSLECTVEGTSNPNLYWYRQAAGRGLQLLFYSVGIGQISSEVPQNLSASRPQDRQFILSSKKLLLSDSGFYLCAWSADYQPQHFGDGTRLSIL.

V usage is TRBV7-8 and J usage is TRBJ2-7, with D possibly TRBD2 on 6 matching bases. The CDR3 is 14 amino acids. Germline V gene lookup returns CDR1 SGHVS and CDR2 FQNEAQ. Trimming left V 3 bases short and J 6 bases short, with 15 bases between. The CDR3 DNA reads TGTGCCAGCAGCTTCGGCGGGACCTCGGGCGAGCAGTACTTC. Translating it yields CASSFGGTSGEQYF.

The chain recombines TRBV19 with TRBJ2-6; TRBD1 might be the D (7 bases). Trimming left V 4 bases short and J 2 bases short, with 12 bases between. Germline CDR1 reads LNHDA; CDR2 reads SQIVND (reference sequence). This CDR3 contains 16 residues. The CDR3 nucleotides read TGTGCCAGTAGTAACTCAGGGGGGACTGGGGCCAACGTCCTGACTTTC. It translates to CASSNSGGTGANVLTF. Supplemented by reference TRBV19 and TRBJ2-6, the full variable domain reads DGGITQSPKYLFRKEGQNVTLSCEQNLNHDAMYWYRQDPGQGLRLIYYSQIVNDFQKGDIAEGYSVSREKKESFPLTVTSAQKNPTAFYLCASSNSGGTGANVLTFGAGSRLTVL.

The chain has TRBV5-1 and TRBJ1-1, with D uncertain. This CDR3 is 13 amino acids long. Germline CDR1 is SGHRS and CDR2 is YFSETQ. Trimming pared 4 bases from V and 1 base from J, leaving 8 bases between. In DNA form, the CDR3 reads TGCGCCAGCAGCGACCGCGCGAACACTGAAGCTTTCTTT. Amino acid sequence: CASSDRANTEAFF.

The chain joins TRBV5-1 to TRBJ2-5; TRBD2 agrees at 10 bases. Per the germline V gene, CDR1 is SGHRS and CDR2 is YFSETQ. The CDR3 is made up of 16 amino acids. V lost 2 bases and J lost 5; bases outside the gene matches: 9. The CDR3 loop reads CASSFQRASGSETQYF. The CDR3 bases are TGCGCCAGCAGCTTTCAGAGGGCTAGCGGGAGTGAGACCCAGTACTTC.

The J gene is TRBJ2-5, the V gene TRBV5-6, with D possibly matching TRBD2 (5 bases). V dropped 0 bases and J dropped 7 bases, with 10 bases sitting between them. The CDR3 is made up of 13 amino acids. CDR1 is SGHDT, CDR2 YYEEEE, per germline. CDR3 sequence: CASSLGLSGTQYF. The CDR3 DNA follows: TGTGCCAGCAGCTTGGGGTTGAGCGGGACCCAGTACTTC.

The J gene is TRBJ2-2, the V gene TRBV27; the match to TRBD1 covers 10 bases. Trimming at V came to 6 bases and at J to 4 bases, leaving 5 bases not matched to a gene. The CDR3 is 15 residues long. Germline CDR1 and CDR2: MNHEY and SMNVEV (reference sequence). In DNA, the CDR3 is TGTGCCAGCAGAGGCCGGGACAGGGGCACCGGGGAGCTGTTTTTT. This sequence encodes CASRGRDRGTGELFF.

Only a few counts were recorded for this clone. This chain links TRBV5-6 with TRBJ1-2; unclear D gene. This CDR3 region has 14 residues. Trimming stripped 0 bases from V and 8 bases from J, with 14 bases between. CDR1 and CDR2 from the germline V gene are SGHDT and YYEEEE. The CDR3, as DNA: TGTGCCAGCAGCTTGGAATCTAAAGCTCGCGGCTACACCTTC. It specifies CASSLESKARGYTF. Full variable domain (outside the CDR3, taken from reference TRBV5-6 and TRBJ1-2): DAGVTQSPTHLIKTRGQQVTLRCSPKSGHDTVSWYQQALGQGPQFIFQYYEEEERQRGNFPDRFSGHQFPNYSSELNVNALLLGDSALYLCASSLESKARGYTFGSGTRLTVV.

The V gene is TRBV7-9, the J gene TRBJ1-4, with D perhaps TRBD1 (6 bases). Germline V CDR1 and CDR2: SEHNR, FQNEAQ (reference sequence). The V and J ends lost 3 bases and 3 bases respectively, with 14 bases between them. The CDR3 length is 16 residues. The CDR3 here is CASSLHLQGPNEKLFF. CDR3 in DNA: TGTGCCAGCAGCTTGCATCTACAGGGACCTAATGAAAAACTGTTTTTT.

This rearrangement joins TRBV5-1 to TRBJ1-1; D might be TRBD1 (5 bases). This CDR3 contains 14 residues. Trimming removed 0 bases at V and 1 base at J, with 7 bases between. The germline gives CDR1 SGHRS, CDR2 YFSETQ. The CDR3 nucleotides are TGCGCCAGCAGCTTGGGACAGCCGAACACTGAAGCTTTCTTT. It encodes CASSLGQPNTEAFF.

The V gene is TRBV6-6, the J gene TRBJ2-3; 8 positions match TRBD1. Germline assignment: CDR1 MNHNY and CDR2 SVGAGI (reference sequence). This CDR3 is built from 15 residues. The trim removed 6 bases at V and 6 bases at J, leaving 11 bases unmatched. CDR3: CASRPRDRGGDTQYF. The CDR3 DNA reads TGTGCCAGCAGACCCCGAGACAGGGGTGGGGATACGCAGTATTTT.